The 19 T cell receptor beta chains presented below share a single source sample, sequenced in a study of blood T cells in healthy people across ages. A second PCR of 7 to 11 cycles used a sample-barcoded 5' primer and a J-beta primer mix. TCRdb recomputed calls from the 5' RACE reads with MiXCR, one row per CDR3 protein. The sample shows about 590,000 distinct CDR3 sequences, about 28% of them seen only once. The sample consisted of blood. The receptor source for this set is an elderly woman in good health.

This clonotype was recorded at least ten times. The chain employs TRBV20-1 and TRBJ2-3, with 12 bases aligning to TRBD2. Germline V gene lookup returns CDR1 DFQATT and CDR2 SNEGSKA (reference sequence). The CDR3 extends over 16 amino acids. The V and J ends lost 5 bases and 2 bases, in that order; junction bases with no gene match: 8. The CDR3 sequence: CSAHPRLAGDTDTQYF. The CDR3 nucleotides read TGCAGTGCTCACCCCAGACTAGCGGGGGACACAGATACGCAGTATTTT.

V is TRBV20-1 and J is TRBJ2-5; tentative D call: TRBD2 (7 bases). Germline V gene data show CDR1 as DFQATT and CDR2 as SNEGSKA (reference sequence). Between the trimmed V and J ends, which lost 1 base and 7 bases, there was a span of 19 bases. The CDR3 sequence is 15 residues long. CDR3 region: CSARVGGGARGTQYF. CDR3 in DNA: TGCAGTGCTAGAGTGGGTGGGGGGGCACGCGGGACCCAGTACTTC.

This clonotype was recorded many times. The J gene is TRBJ1-2, the V gene TRBV29-1, with TRBD1 matching 12 bases. This CDR3 is built from 13 residues. The germline V gene has CDR1 SQVTM and CDR2 ANQGSEA. V lost 4 bases and J lost 7; bases outside the gene matches: 4. The chain's CDR3 is CSVVGQGAFGYTF. CDR3 DNA: TGCAGCGTTGTGGGACAGGGGGCCTTTGGCTACACCTTC.

The rearrangement joins TRBV5-1 to TRBJ1-1, with a possible D match to TRBD1 (6 bases). V was clipped by 4 bases and J by 4 bases, with 20 bases between them. The CDR3 has 16 residues. Germline V gene data show CDR1 as SGHRS and CDR2 as YFSETQ. For the CDR3, the DNA is TGCGCCAGCAGCCTGGGGGGGCTCCGCGGTGGCACTGAAGCTTTCTTT. Encoded protein: CASSLGGLRGGTEAFF.

Comment on this clonotype: An end of the junction differs from the germline gene, which may be a read error. The chain combines TRBV20-1 with TRBJ2-5; D gene unclear. CDR1 is DFQATT and CDR2 is SNEGSKA in the germline V gene (reference sequence). The CDR3 is 12 amino acids. CDR3 bases: TGCAGTGCTGGAGATCTGGGGGAGACCCAGTACTTC. Translating gives CSAGDLGETQYF.

Ten or more counts support this clonotype. The CDR3 is CSARNPQIEREQYF. The CDR3 DNA sequence: TGCAGTGCTAGGAACCCACAGATTGAACGCGAGCAGTACTTC. The chain joins TRBV20-1 to TRBJ2-7; D gene uncertain. In germline, CDR1 is DFQATT, CDR2 SNEGSKA (reference sequence). V gave up 3 bases and J gave up 6 bases, with 18 bases separating them. This CDR3 contains 14 residues.

The genes are TRBV28 and TRBJ1-5; TRBD1 might be the D (6 bases). CDR3 length equals 18 residues. CDR1 MDHEN and CDR2 SYDVKM come from the germline V gene. Trimming shortened V by 3 bases and J by 0 bases, and 18 bases separated the two germline ends. The CDR3 spells CASSLGAGKENSNQPQHF. Here the CDR3 DNA reads TGTGCCAGCAGTTTGGGGGCAGGGAAGGAAAATAGCAATCAGCCCCAGCATTTT.

This clonotype occurred a few times. V usage is TRBV19 and J usage is TRBJ1-5, with TRBD1 matching 7 bases. The length of the CDR3 is 13 residues. With V trimmed by 8 bases and J by 3 bases, 4 bases remained unmatched. From germline, CDR1 is LNHDA and CDR2 SQIVND (reference sequence). CDR3 DNA: TGTGCCAGTGACAGGGATCCCAATCAGCCCCAGCATTTT. This gives the protein CASDRDPNQPQHF.

Ten or more counts support this clonotype. This sequence joins TRBV4-2 and TRBJ1-2, with no clear D. The germline V and J ends were trimmed by 0 bases and 1 base, with 3 bases remaining between them. CDR1 is LGHNA, CDR2 YNFKEQ, per germline. This CDR3 contains 13 residues. The CDR3 coding sequence is TGTGCCAGCAGCCAAGAACTTAACTATGGCTACACCTTC. Protein product: CASSQELNYGYTF.

This clonotype turned up a few times. The chain couples TRBV12-3 or TRBV12-4 to TRBJ2-5; perhaps TRBD1 as D (5 bases). Trimming removed 5 bases at V and 0 bases at J, with 10 bases between. This CDR3 has 14 amino acids. The DNA of the CDR3 is TGTGCCAGCAGTATGACAGTGTACCAAGAGACCCAGTACTTC. It is translated as CASSMTVYQETQYF.

This clonotype was picked up many times. The chain uses TRBV11-1 and TRBJ2-1, with D possibly being TRBD1 or TRBD2 (6 bases each). V shed 1 base and J shed 6 bases, with 13 bases lying between them. The CDR3 sequence is 15 residues long. Germline CDR1 SGHAT, CDR2 FQDESV (reference sequence). The DNA of the CDR3 is TGTGCCAGCAGCTTAGGTGGGGGGCAGCCCAATGAGCAGTTCTTC. Its translation is CASSLGGGQPNEQFF.

This clonotype came up many times. The chain has TRBV3-1 and TRBJ2-5; the match to TRBD1 covers 7 bases. The V gene's germline CDR1 is LGHDT and CDR2 YNNKEL (reference sequence). The CDR3 has 16 amino acids. The J segment lost 5 bases and the V segment lost 6 bases, leaving 15 bases of the junction unmatched. The CDR3 coding sequence is TGTGCCAGCAGAGACGGAAGACAGGGCCATATCGAGACCCAGTACTTC. It encodes CASRDGRQGHIETQYF.

Many counts were recorded for this clonotype. The V and J genes are TRBV10-3 and TRBJ1-5, with a possible D match to TRBD1 (5 bases). CDR1 ENHRY and CDR2 SYGVKD come from the germline V gene. The V end lost 10 bases, the J end lost 3 bases, and 16 bases lay between the germline ends. This CDR3 is 14 amino acids long. CDR3 sequence: CATWDGQANQPQHF. CDR3 in DNA: TGTGCCACCTGGGACGGCCAGGCCAATCAGCCCCAGCATTTT.

This clonotype has a count of ten or more. The rearrangement joins TRBV5-1 to TRBJ1-2; the D is unclear. The CDR3 is 14 amino acids. Trimming stripped 0 bases from V and 4 bases from J, with 10 bases between. CDR1 and CDR2 from the germline V gene are SGHRS and YFSETQ. The CDR3 DNA is TGCGCCAGCAGCTTGGAACAGCCCCGCTATGGCTACACCTTC. This codes for CASSLEQPRYGYTF.

This clonotype was counted between two and nine times. The chain is built from TRBV5-1 and TRBJ1-6; tentative D call: TRBD1 (6 bases). Per the germline V gene, CDR1 is SGHRS and CDR2 is YFSETQ. The length of the CDR3 is 15 residues. V lost 0 bases and J lost 6, with 10 bases in between. The CDR3 region is CASSLGGGGNSPLHF. CDR3 DNA sequence: TGCGCCAGCAGCTTGGGAGGGGGGGGTAATTCACCCCTCCACTTT.

The chain combines TRBV27 with TRBJ2-1; the D gene is possibly TRBD2 (6 bases). The CDR3 is 13 amino acids. Germline values: CDR1 MNHEY, CDR2 SMNVEV (reference sequence). Trimming cost V 3 bases and J 9 bases, with 12 bases left between them. CDR3 residues: CASSLGEVGEQFF. The CDR3 DNA sequence: TGTGCCAGCAGTTTGGGGGAGGTAGGTGAGCAGTTCTTC.

A remark on this clonotype: This may stem from a read error, because a much larger clone lies one nucleotide away. This chain uses TRBV3-1 with TRBJ2-1, with 8 bases identical to TRBD2. The CDR3 has 15 amino acids. Trimming cost V 0 bases and J 10 bases; bases outside gene matches: 8. Germline V lookup: CDR1 LGHDT, CDR2 YNNKEL (reference sequence). The CDR3 region has the DNA TGTGCCAGCAGCCAAGAAGCGGGAGCGAAATACGAGCAGTTCTTC. It yields the protein CASSQEAGAKYEQFF.

Many counts were recorded for this clonotype. CDR3 amino acids: CSASRTGRAEQYF. CDR3 sequence (DNA): TGCAGTGCTAGCCGGACAGGGAGGGCCGAGCAGTACTTC. V is TRBV20-1 and J is TRBJ2-7; perhaps TRBD1 as D (8 bases). V lost 3 bases and J lost 6, with 15 bases in between. Looked up from germline, CDR1 is DFQATT and CDR2 is SNEGSKA (reference sequence). CDR3 size: 13 residues.

The rearrangement links TRBV28 to TRBJ1-1; D is possibly TRBD1 (6 bases). The V gene's germline CDR1 is MDHEN and CDR2 SYDVKM. This CDR3 contains 14 residues. V lost 6 bases to trimming and J lost 2 bases, with 13 bases between them. The CDR3 DNA reads TGTGCCAGCAGGCCGAACAGGGAAAACACTGAAGCTTTCTTT. Translating gives CASRPNRENTEAFF.